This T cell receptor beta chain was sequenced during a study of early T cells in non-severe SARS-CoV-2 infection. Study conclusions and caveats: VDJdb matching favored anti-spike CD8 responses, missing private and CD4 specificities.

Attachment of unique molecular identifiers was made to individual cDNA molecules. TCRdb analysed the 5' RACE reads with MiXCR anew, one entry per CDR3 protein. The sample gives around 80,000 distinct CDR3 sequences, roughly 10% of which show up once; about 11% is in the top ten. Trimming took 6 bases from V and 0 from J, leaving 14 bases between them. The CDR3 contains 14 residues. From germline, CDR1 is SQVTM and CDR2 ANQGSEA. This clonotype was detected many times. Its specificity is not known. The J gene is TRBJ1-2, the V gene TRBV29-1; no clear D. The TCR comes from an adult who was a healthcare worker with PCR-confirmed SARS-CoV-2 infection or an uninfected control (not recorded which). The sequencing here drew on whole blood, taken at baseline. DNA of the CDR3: TGCAGCGTCTTCCCCAGGACTTCTAACTATGGCTACACCTTC. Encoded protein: CSVFPRTSNYGYTF.